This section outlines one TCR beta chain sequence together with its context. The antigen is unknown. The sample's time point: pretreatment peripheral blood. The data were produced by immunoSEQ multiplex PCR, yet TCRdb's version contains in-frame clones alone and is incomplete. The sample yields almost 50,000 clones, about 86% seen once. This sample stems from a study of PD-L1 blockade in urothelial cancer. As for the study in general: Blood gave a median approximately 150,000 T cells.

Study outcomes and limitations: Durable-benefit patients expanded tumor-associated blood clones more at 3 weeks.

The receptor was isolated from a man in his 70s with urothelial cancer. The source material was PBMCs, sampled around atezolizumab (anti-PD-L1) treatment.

The CDR3 DNA reads TGTGCCAGTAGTATAGGCGGGCTGATCACCGGGGAGCTGTTTTTT. It codes for CASSIGGLITGELFF. The chain joins TRBV19 to TRBJ2-2; TRBD2 is a possible D gene (5 bases). Between the trimmed V and J ends, which lost 1 base and 4 bases, there was a span of 10 bases. CDR1 is LNHDA, CDR2 SQIVND, per germline (reference sequence). CDR3 length equals 15 residues.